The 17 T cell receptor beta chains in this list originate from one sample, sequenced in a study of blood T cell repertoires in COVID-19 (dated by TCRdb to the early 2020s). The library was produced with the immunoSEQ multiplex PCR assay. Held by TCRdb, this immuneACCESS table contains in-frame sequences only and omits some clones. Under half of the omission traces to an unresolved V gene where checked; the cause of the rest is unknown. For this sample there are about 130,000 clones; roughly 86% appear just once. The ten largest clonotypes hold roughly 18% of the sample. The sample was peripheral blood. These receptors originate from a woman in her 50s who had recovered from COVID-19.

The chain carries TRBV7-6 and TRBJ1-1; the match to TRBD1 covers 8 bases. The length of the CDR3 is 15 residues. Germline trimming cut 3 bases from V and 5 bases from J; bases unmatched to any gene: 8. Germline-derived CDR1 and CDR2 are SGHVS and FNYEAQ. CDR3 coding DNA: TGTGCCAGCAGCTTGCAGGGGGCGCGATCAACTGAAGCTTTCTTT. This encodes CASSLQGARSTEAFF.

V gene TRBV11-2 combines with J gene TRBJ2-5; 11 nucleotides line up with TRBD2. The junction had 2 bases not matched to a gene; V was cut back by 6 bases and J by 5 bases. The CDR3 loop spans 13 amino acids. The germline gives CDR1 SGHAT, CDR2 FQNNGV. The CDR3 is CASRRLAGETQYF. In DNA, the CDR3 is TGTGCCAGCAGGCGACTAGCGGGGGAGACCCAGTACTTC.

The CDR3 here is CASSNQNDRTYGYTF. The CDR3 DNA reads TGTGCCAGCAGCAACCAAAACGACAGGACCTATGGCTACACCTTC. This chain uses TRBV5-4 with TRBJ1-2, with a tentative D call TRBD1 (6 bases). V gave up 4 bases and J gave up 4 bases, with 17 bases separating them. CDR1 and CDR2 (germline): SGHNT, YYREEE (reference sequence). The CDR3 is made up of 15 amino acids. Drawing the rest from reference TRBV5-4 and TRBJ1-2, the complete variable domain is ETGVTQSPTHLIKTRGQQVTLRCSSQSGHNTVSWYQQALGQGPQFIFQYYREEENGRGNFPPRFSGLQFPNYSSELNVNALELDDSALYLCASSNQNDRTYGYTFGSGTRLTVV.

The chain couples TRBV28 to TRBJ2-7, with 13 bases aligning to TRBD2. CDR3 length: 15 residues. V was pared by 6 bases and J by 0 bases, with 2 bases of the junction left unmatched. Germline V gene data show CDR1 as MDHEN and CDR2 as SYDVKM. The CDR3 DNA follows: TGTGCCAGCAGGCGGACTAGCGGGGGCTCCTACGAGCAGTACTTC. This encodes CASRRTSGGSYEQYF.

CDR3 residues: CASSLGGSSEQYF. The CDR3 DNA sequence: TGTGCCAGCAGCTTAGGCGGGAGTAGCGAGCAGTACTTC. The chain uses TRBV7-9 and TRBJ2-7; 7 nucleotides line up with TRBD2. Unmatched junction bases numbered 3, after V lost 1 base and J lost 6 bases. Germline V gives CDR1 SEHNR, CDR2 FQNEAQ (reference sequence). This CDR3 spans 13 amino acids.

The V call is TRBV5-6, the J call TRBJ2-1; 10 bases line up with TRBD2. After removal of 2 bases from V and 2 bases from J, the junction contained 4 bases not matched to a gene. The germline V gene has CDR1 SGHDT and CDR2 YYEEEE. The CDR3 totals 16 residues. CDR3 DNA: TGTGCCAGCAGCTTCAGCGGGAGGGACCCCTACAATGAGCAGTTCTTC. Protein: CASSFSGRDPYNEQFF.

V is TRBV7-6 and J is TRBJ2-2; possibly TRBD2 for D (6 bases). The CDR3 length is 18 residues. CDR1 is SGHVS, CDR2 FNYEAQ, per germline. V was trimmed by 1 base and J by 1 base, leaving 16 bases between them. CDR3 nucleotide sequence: TGTGCCAGCAGCTTAGTTGTTCCGACTAGTCAGAACACCGGGGAGCTGTTTTTT. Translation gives CASSLVVPTSQNTGELFF.

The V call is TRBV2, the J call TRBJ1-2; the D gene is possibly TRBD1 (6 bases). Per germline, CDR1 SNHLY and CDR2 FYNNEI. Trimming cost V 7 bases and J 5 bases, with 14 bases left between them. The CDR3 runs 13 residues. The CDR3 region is CASTEEQGYGYTF. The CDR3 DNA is TGTGCCAGCACCGAGGAACAGGGTTATGGCTACACCTTC. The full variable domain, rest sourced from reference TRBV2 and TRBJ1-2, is EPEVTQTPSHQVTQMGQEVILRCVPISNHLYFYWYRQILGQKVEFLVSFYNNEISEKSEIFDDQFSVERPDGSNFTLKIRSTKLEDSAMYFCASTEEQGYGYTFGSGTRLTVV.

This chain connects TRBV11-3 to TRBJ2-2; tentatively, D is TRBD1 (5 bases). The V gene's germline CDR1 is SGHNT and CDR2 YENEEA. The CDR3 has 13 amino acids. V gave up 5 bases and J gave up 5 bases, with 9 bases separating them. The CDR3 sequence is CASSGRVTGELFF. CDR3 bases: TGTGCCAGCAGCGGCAGGGTAACCGGGGAGCTGTTTTTT.

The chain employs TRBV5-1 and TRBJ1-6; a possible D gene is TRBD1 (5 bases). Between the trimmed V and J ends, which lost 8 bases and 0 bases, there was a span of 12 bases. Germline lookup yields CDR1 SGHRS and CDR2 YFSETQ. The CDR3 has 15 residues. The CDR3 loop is CASRDGSSYNSPLHF. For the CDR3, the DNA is TGCGCCAGTAGGGACGGGAGCTCCTATAATTCACCCCTCCACTTT. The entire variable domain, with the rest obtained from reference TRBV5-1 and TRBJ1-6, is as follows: KAGVTQTPRYLIKTRGQQVTLSCSPISGHRSVSWYQQTPGQGLQFLFEYFSETQRNKGNFPGRFSGRQFSNSRSEMNVSTLELGDSALYLCASRDGSSYNSPLHFGNGTRLTVT.

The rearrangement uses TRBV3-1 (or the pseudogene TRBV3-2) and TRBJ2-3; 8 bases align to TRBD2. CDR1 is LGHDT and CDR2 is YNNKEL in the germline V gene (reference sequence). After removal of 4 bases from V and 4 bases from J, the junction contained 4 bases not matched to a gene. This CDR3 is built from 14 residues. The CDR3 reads CASSPTSEPDTQYF. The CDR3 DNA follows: TGTGCCAGCAGCCCGACTAGCGAACCAGATACGCAGTATTTT.

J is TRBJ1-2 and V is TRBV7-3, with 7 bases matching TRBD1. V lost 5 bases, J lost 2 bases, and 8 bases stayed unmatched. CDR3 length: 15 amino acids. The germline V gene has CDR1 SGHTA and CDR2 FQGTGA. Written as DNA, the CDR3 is TGTGCCAGCAGCCTTACAGGGGTAGGCAACTATGGCTACACCTTC. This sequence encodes CASSLTGVGNYGYTF.

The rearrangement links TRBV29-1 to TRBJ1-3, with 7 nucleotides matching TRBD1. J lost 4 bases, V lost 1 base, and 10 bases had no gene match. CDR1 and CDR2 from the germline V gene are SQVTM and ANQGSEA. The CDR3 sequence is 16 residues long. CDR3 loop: CSVEVGSTGRGNTIYF. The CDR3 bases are TGCAGCGTTGAAGTGGGGTCGACAGGGCGAGGAAACACCATATATTTT.

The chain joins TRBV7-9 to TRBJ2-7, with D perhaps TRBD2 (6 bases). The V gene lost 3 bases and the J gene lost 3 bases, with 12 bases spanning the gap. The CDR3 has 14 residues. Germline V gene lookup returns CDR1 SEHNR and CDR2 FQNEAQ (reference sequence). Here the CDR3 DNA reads TGTGCCAGCAGCTTTCTGGAGGGTCACTACGAGCAGTACTTC. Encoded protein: CASSFLEGHYEQYF.

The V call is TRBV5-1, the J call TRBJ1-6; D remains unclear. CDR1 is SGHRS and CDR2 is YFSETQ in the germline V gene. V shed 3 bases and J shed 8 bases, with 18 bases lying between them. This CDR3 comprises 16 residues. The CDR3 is CASSSRQSSWDSPLHF. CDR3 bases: TGCGCCAGCAGCTCGCGACAAAGCTCTTGGGATTCACCCCTCCACTTT.

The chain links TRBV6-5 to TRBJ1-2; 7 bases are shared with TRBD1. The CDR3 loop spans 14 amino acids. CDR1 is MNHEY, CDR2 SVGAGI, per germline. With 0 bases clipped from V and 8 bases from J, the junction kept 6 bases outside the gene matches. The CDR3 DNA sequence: TGTGCCAGCAGTTACTCCACTCAGGGGGGAGGCTACACCTTC. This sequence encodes CASSYSTQGGGYTF.

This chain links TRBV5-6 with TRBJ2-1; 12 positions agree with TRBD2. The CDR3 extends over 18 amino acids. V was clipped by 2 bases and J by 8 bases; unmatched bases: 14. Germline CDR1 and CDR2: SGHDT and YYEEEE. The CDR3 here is CASSFLYPSGGAWDEQFF. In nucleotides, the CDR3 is TGTGCCAGCAGCTTCTTGTACCCTAGCGGGGGGGCCTGGGATGAGCAGTTCTTC.